This T cell receptor (beta chain) was sequenced in a study of CD8+CD57+ T cells in acquired aplastic anemia. The overall study: Mean DNA quantity obtained from sorted CD4+ and CD8+ cells was 3 to 4 ug.

The template for TCR beta VDJ and CDR3 sequence profiling was genomic DNA. TCRdb passed the reads through MiXCR, listing each CDR3 protein once. The sample includes about 120,000 distinct CDR3 sequences, under 65% of them seen just once. CD8+CD57+ cell expansion had been shown by flow cytometry in patients chosen for sequencing. Patient blood was sampled before any therapy had been received. The V segment lost 5 bases and the J segment 4 bases; nucleotides outside the gene matches: 3. The CDR3 totals 13 residues. Germline V gene sequence: CDR1 SGHNT, CDR2 YYREEE (reference sequence). The chain joins TRBV5-4 to TRBJ2-5; 9 bases match TRBD1. Sequenced: sorted CD4+, CD8+, or CD8+CD57+ T cells (not recorded which) from PBMCs. The clonotype was recovered from a human donor with aplastic anemia. This CDR3 reads CASSKDRGETQYF. The CDR3 DNA sequence: TGTGCCAGCAGTAAGGACAGGGGAGAGACCCAGTACTTC.